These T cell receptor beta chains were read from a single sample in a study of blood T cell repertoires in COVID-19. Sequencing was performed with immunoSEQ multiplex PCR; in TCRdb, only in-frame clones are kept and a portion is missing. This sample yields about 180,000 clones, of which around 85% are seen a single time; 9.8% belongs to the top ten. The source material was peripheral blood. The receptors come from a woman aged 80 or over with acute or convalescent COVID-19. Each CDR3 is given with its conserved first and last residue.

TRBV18	CASSPAGGRNTGELFF
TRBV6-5	CASSSTGGTWNSPLHF
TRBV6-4	CASSLNGAEPYEQYF
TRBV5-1	CASSSARATGELFF
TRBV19	CASSIWWACAVYEQYF
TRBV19	CASRPLQGLSQPQHF
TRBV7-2	CASSLVAVINQPQHF
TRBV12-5	CASGLGQNGYTF
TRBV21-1	CASSNPLDEQYF
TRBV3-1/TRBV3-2	CASSQAGEGGKLFF
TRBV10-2	CASSEGSRSPLHF
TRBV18	CASSPDRTGVETQYF
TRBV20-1	CSASGLGKEYEQYF
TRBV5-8	CASSSRGHQIQETQYF
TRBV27	CASSGQGVGEKLFF
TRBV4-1	CASSRAPGQTYEQYF
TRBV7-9	CASSSVYEQYF
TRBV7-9	CASSLDQANEQFF
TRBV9	CASSVGGGEAVVHEQFF
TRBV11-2	CASSLDRFRGDYGYTF
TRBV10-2	CASISQRDRGSRRNSPLHF
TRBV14	CASSIDRGRGEKLFF
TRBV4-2	CASSQEGRMNTEAFF
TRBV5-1	CASSLVASGAQETQYF
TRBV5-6	CASSLGGYSNQPQHF
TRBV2	CASRKDRSSGNTIYF
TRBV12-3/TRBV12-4	CASSLTSGNEQYF
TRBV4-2	CASSQDRGYSNQPQHF
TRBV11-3	CASSGGTSAVRNTGELFF
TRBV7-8	CASSLMPQTDTQYF
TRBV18	CASSWRQLTSGYTF
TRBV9	CASSVAGGLEADTQYF
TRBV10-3	CAISEWRPTSSYEQYF
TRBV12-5	CASGRSSSQGAVGINQPQHF
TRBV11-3	CASSLGTKETQYF
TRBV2	CASRTGVSGELFF
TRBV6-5	CASSKKGEGSQPQHF
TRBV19	CASGGLSYNEQFF
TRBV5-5	CASSFIDIYNEQFF
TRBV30	CAWSKDRNTEAFF
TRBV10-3	CAISESGPHTQYF
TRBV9	CASSTRTGMNEKLFF